This TCR beta chain emerged from a study of blood T cell repertoires in COVID-19. Authors' processing steps: Estimation of nucleated cell counts was performed using reference gene primer amplification. TCRdb's copy holds only in-frame clones and misses some; the assay was immunoSEQ multiplex PCR. V and J calls and clone size are given by that table; D and trimming were obtained from the DNA. This sample yields about 55,000 clones, of which about 85% are seen a single time; roughly a tenth belongs to the top ten. Trimming at V came to 5 bases and at J to 3 bases, leaving 11 bases not matched to a gene. The CDR3 is made up of 16 amino acids. Germline V gene sequence: CDR1 SGHVS, CDR2 FNYEAQ.

Material for sequencing was peripheral blood. The rearrangement links TRBV7-6 to TRBJ2-7; 9 positions match TRBD2. The receptor's source is a human donor in a cohort sampled during active COVID-19. CDR3 loop: CASSPGSLREGYEQYF. Here the CDR3 DNA reads TGTGCCAGCAGCCCCGGATCCCTGCGGGAGGGCTACGAGCAGTACTTC.